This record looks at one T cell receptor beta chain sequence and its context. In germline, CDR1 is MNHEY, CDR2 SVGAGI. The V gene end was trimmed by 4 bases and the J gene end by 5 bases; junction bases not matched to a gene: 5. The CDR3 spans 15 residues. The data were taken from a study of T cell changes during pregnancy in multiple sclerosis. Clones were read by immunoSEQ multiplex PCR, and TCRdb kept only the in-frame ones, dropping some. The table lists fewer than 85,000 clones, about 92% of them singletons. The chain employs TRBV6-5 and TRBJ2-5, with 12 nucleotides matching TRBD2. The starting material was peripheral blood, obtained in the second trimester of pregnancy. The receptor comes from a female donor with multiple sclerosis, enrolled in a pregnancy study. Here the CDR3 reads CASSFTSGGKETQYF. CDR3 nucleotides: TGTGCCAGCAGTTTTACTAGCGGGGGGAAGGAGACCCAGTACTTC.